Sequencing of this T cell receptor beta chain was carried out in a study of shared clonotypes between healthy human individuals. From germline, CDR1 is SEHNR and CDR2 FQNEAQ (reference sequence). The germline V and J ends were trimmed by 7 bases and 4 bases, with 10 bases remaining between them. There are 12 residues in the CDR3. Produced via immunoSEQ multiplex PCR; TCRdb's table is partial and in-frame only. The profile shows roughly 1,100,000 clones, under 80% of them singletons. Overall study results and limits: Only a few donors were included, so the genetic and exposure-history diversity represented was limited.

About this clone itself: The target antigen is unknown.

The receptor comes from a man aged 18 to 30 in good health. The specimen sequenced was memory CD4+ T cells sorted from blood. Regarding subset: CD45RA-negative fraction. The V and J genes are TRBV7-9 and TRBJ1-2; unclear D gene. The CDR3 loop is CASTLGGYGYTF. CDR3 DNA: TGTGCCAGCACCCTAGGAGGCTATGGCTACACCTTC.